This T cell receptor (beta chain) appears in the sequencing data of a study of T cells in localized non-small cell lung cancer. General study results and limits: A median around 57 of the top 100 tumor clones appeared in adjacent lung. Longer overall survival accompanied higher blood T cell density. Adjacent uninvolved lung had the highest clonality, suggesting focused antigen responses.

The CDR3 extends over 13 amino acids. Per the germline V gene, CDR1 is SNHLY and CDR2 is FYNNEI. Trimming shortened V by 8 bases and J by 3 bases, and 14 bases separated the two germline ends. The protocol was immunoSEQ multiplex PCR, while the TCRdb copy is restricted to in-frame clones and leaves out a portion. The sample lists around 70,000 clones, approximately 84% occurring once. A note on this clone: Antigen unknown.

J is TRBJ2-7 and V is TRBV2, with D possibly called TRBD1 or TRBD2 (5 bases each). This receptor was obtained from a female donor older than 55 with stage I lung adenocarcinoma. The sample here was peripheral blood, taken before any cancer treatment. The CDR3 region has the DNA TGTGCCAGCGGGTGGGGGAGTGGCTACGAGCAGTACTTC. Amino acids: CASGWGSGYEQYF. Based on the CDR3 plus reference TRBV2 and TRBJ2-7, the full variable domain is EPEVTQTPSHQVTQMGQEVILRCVPISNHLYFYWYRQILGQKVEFLVSFYNNEISEKSEIFDDQFSVERPDGSNFTLKIRSTKLEDSAMYFCASGWGSGYEQYFGPGTRLTVT.